Detailed here is one T cell receptor beta chain. Repertoires were generated with immunoSEQ multiplex PCR, while TCRdb's copy carries only in-frame clones and drops some. The data hold about 74,000 clones, with roughly 92% observed a single time. The data were obtained in a study of T cell changes during pregnancy in multiple sclerosis. J gave up 2 bases and V 5 bases, and 8 bases lay outside the gene matches. This CDR3 is built from 15 residues. Germline-derived CDR1 and CDR2 are SGHTS and YDEGEE. The rearrangement uses TRBV5-8 and TRBJ2-3; the match to TRBD2 covers 7 bases. The TCR sequence derives from a female donor in good health, enrolled as a control in a pregnancy study. This specimen consisted of peripheral blood, obtained after pregnancy. This CDR3 is CASRAERGHTDTQYF. CDR3 sequence (DNA): TGTGCCAGCAGGGCAGAGCGGGGCCACACAGATACGCAGTATTTT.